A single sample is the source of the 27 T cell receptor beta chains below, sequenced in a study of control samples from healthy donors and cancer patients. Clones were sequenced by immunoSEQ multiplex PCR, and TCRdb holds only the in-frame ones, with some missing. The sample lists 85,000 to 95,000 clones, roughly nine tenths occurring once. The sequenced material came from blood. These receptors came from a woman aged 25-40 years in good health.

The chain has TRBV2 and TRBJ1-1, with 7 bases that match TRBD1. J gave up 1 base and V 8 bases, and 7 bases lay outside the gene matches. The CDR3 runs to 14 residues. Germline-derived CDR1 and CDR2 are SNHLY and FYNNEI. CDR3 loop: CASEEQGTNTEAFF. As DNA, the CDR3 is TGTGCCAGCGAGGAACAGGGGACGAACACTGAAGCTTTCTTT.

Only one count was recorded for this clone. This CDR3 is also generated by other DNA sequences in the sample. The rearrangement joins TRBV12-3 or TRBV12-4 to TRBJ1-2; D ambiguous. CDR3 length: 12 amino acids. V was shortened by 4 bases and J by 4 bases, with 7 bases between the two germline ends. The CDR3 DNA follows: TGTGCCAGCAGTTCCGGCCCCTATGGCTACACCTTC. It codes for CASSSGPYGYTF.

The chain recombines TRBV18 with TRBJ2-7; D may be TRBD1 or TRBD2 (5 bases each). V shed 3 bases and J shed 0 bases, with 12 bases lying between them. The CDR3 consists of 15 residues. Germline CDR1 is KGHSH and CDR2 is LQKENI. The CDR3: CASSPRGGLSYEQYF. The CDR3 coding sequence is TGTGCCAGCTCACCCCGGGGCGGTCTCTCCTACGAGCAGTACTTC. The full variable domain, rest sourced from reference TRBV18 and TRBJ2-7, is NAGVMQNPRHLVRRRGQEARLRCSPMKGHSHVYWYRQLPEEGLKFMVYLQKENIIDESGMPKERFSAEFPKEGPSILRIQQVVRGDSAAYFCASSPRGGLSYEQYFGPGTRLTVT.

The rearrangement links TRBV2 to TRBJ1-1, with TRBD1 identical over 9 bases. The V and J ends lost 8 bases and 5 bases, in that order; junction bases with no gene match: 9. Germline V gene data show CDR1 as SNHLY and CDR2 as FYNNEI. The CDR3 extends over 14 amino acids. In nucleotides, the CDR3 is TGTGCCAGCGTGTTCGGGACAGGGACGACTGAAGCTTTCTTT. It codes for CASVFGTGTTEAFF. The complete variable domain, with remaining parts taken from reference TRBV2 and TRBJ1-1, reads EPEVTQTPSHQVTQMGQEVILRCVPISNHLYFYWYRQILGQKVEFLVSFYNNEISEKSEIFDDQFSVERPDGSNFTLKIRSTKLEDSAMYFCASVFGTGTTEAFFGQGTRLTVV.

The chain uses TRBV3-1 (or the pseudogene TRBV3-2) and TRBJ2-7; TRBD1 aligns across 7 bases. The germline gives CDR1 LGHDT, CDR2 YNNKEL (reference sequence). The V gene end was trimmed by 3 bases and the J gene end by 5 bases; junction bases not matched to a gene: 7. The length of the CDR3 is 14 residues. The CDR3 nucleotides are TGTGCCAGCAGCCAGAGGACAGGTACCCACGAGCAGTACTTC. This translates into CASSQRTGTHEQYF.

The chain links TRBV3-1 (or the pseudogene TRBV3-2) to TRBJ1-4; 7 nucleotides line up with TRBD1. The germline V gene has CDR1 LGHDT and CDR2 YNNKEL (reference sequence). V trimming: 3 bases; J trimming: 12 bases; junction bases outside the gene matches: 10. This CDR3 is 14 amino acids long. In nucleotides, the CDR3 is TGTGCCAGCAGCCAGCAGGGGGGGGCTCAGGAACTGTTTTTT. This translates into CASSQQGGAQELFF.

The chain joins TRBV18 to TRBJ2-7; TRBD2 agrees at 14 bases. The closer fit of TRBJ2-1 to the DNA end suggests the J call may be wrong. CDR3 length equals 17 residues. Germline V gene lookup returns CDR1 KGHSH and CDR2 LQKENI. The CDR3 DNA sequence: TGTGCCAGCTCACCAGTCCTCGGGACTAGCGGGAGATATGAGCAGTTCTTC. It encodes CASSPVLGTSGRYEQFF.

The rearrangement joins TRBV15 to TRBJ1-2, with no clear D. Germline V gene data show CDR1 as LNHNV and CDR2 as YYDKDF (reference sequence). This CDR3 comprises 12 residues. V was pared by 0 bases and J by 3 bases, with 2 bases between. The chain's CDR3 is CATSRDHYGYTF. For the CDR3, the DNA is TGTGCCACCAGCAGAGACCACTATGGCTACACCTTC. The complete variable domain, with remaining parts taken from reference TRBV15 and TRBJ1-2, reads DAMVIQNPRYQVTQFGKPVTLSCSQTLNHNVMYWYQQKSSQAPKLLFHYYDKDFNNEADTPDNFQSRRPNTSFCFLDIRSPGLGDTAMYLCATSRDHYGYTFGSGTRLTVV.

This chain connects TRBV11-2 to TRBJ2-5, with D unclear. The germline V gene encodes CDR1 SGHAT and CDR2 FQNNGV. With 1 base removed from V and 2 bases from J, the gap between germline ends came to 8 bases. This CDR3 is 14 amino acids long. The CDR3 DNA is TGTGCCAGCAGCTTAGGGATCAGACAAGAGACCCAGTACTTC. Translated: CASSLGIRQETQYF.

The chain combines TRBV4-1 with TRBJ1-5, with D possibly matching TRBD1 (5 bases). Germline V CDR1 and CDR2: MGHRA, YSYEKL. V was shortened by 4 bases and J by 3 bases, with 13 bases between the two germline ends. This CDR3 is 15 amino acids long. Here the CDR3 reads CASSLRDSFNQPQHF. The CDR3 DNA reads as TGCGCCAGCAGCCTGCGAGACAGTTTCAATCAGCCCCAGCATTTT.

The chain is built from TRBV5-4 and TRBJ2-2; D is tentatively TRBD1 or TRBD2 (5 bases each). Trimming cost V 1 base and J 0 bases, with 13 bases left between them. The CDR3 runs 17 residues. Germline V gene data show CDR1 as SGHNT and CDR2 as YYREEE (reference sequence). The CDR3, as DNA: TGTGCCAGCAGCTTGCCTCAAGGGACGGCGAACACCGGGGAGCTGTTTTTT. Its protein is CASSLPQGTANTGELFF.

The chain recombines TRBV6-2 or TRBV6-3 with TRBJ2-1; no clear D gene. CDR1 MNHEY and CDR2 SVGEGT come from the germline V gene. There are 17 residues in the CDR3. V lost 0 bases and J lost 0, with 12 bases in between. CDR3: CASSYSGSTSSYNEQFF. The CDR3 DNA sequence: TGTGCCAGCAGTTACTCTGGGTCGACCAGCTCCTACAATGAGCAGTTCTTC.

The V and J genes are TRBV19 and TRBJ1-1, with D possibly TRBD1 on 5 matching bases. Trimming took 4 bases from V and 0 from J, leaving 18 bases between them. CDR3 length: 17 amino acids. Germline lookup yields CDR1 LNHDA and CDR2 SQIVND (reference sequence). CDR3 sequence: CASSNRWGRTMNTEAFF. DNA of the CDR3: TGTGCCAGTAGTAACCGCTGGGGCAGGACGATGAACACTGAAGCTTTCTTT.

The V call is TRBV18, the J call TRBJ2-3, with 9 bases fitting TRBD1. Per germline, CDR1 KGHSH and CDR2 LQKENI. V dropped 2 bases and J dropped 3; count of bases not matched to a gene: 3. The CDR3 runs 15 residues. The CDR3 region is CASSPWGQGTDTQYF. DNA for the CDR3: TGTGCCAGCTCACCATGGGGACAGGGAACAGATACGCAGTATTTT.

The chain couples TRBV10-2 to TRBJ1-5; possibly TRBD1 for D (6 bases). The V gene's germline CDR1 is WSHSY and CDR2 SAAADI. The CDR3 extends over 16 amino acids. With 6 bases removed from V and 2 bases from J, the gap between germline ends came to 17 bases. The CDR3 DNA is TGCGCCAGCAGGGATCCACAGGGTCGCGGCAATCAGCCCCAGCATTTT. Translating it yields CASRDPQGRGNQPQHF.

This chain uses TRBV5-5 with TRBJ1-1; D gene unclear. The germline V gene has CDR1 SGHKS and CDR2 YYEKEE (reference sequence). Deletions cut 2 bases from V and 0 bases from J, with 8 bases between. This CDR3 is 14 amino acids long. This CDR3 reads CASSFLGLNTEAFF. Written as DNA, the CDR3 is TGTGCCAGCAGCTTCCTGGGGTTGAACACTGAAGCTTTCTTT. Based on the CDR3 plus reference TRBV5-5 and TRBJ1-1, the full variable domain is DAGVTQSPTHLIKTRGQQVTLRCSPISGHKSVSWYQQVLGQGPQFIFQYYEKEERGRGNFPDRFSARQFPNYSSELNVNALLLGDSALYLCASSFLGLNTEAFFGQGTRLTVV.

V and J are TRBV5-1 and TRBJ1-1; D is possibly TRBD1 (6 bases). CDR1 SGHRS and CDR2 YFSETQ come from the germline V gene. The CDR3 length is 15 residues. V was cut by 3 bases and J by 0 bases, with 12 bases left in between. The CDR3 region is CASSSGGTMNTEAFF. The DNA for the CDR3 is TGCGCCAGCAGCTCTGGGGGGACAATGAACACTGAAGCTTTCTTT.

The chain combines TRBV24-1 with TRBJ2-3, with a possible D match to TRBD2 (7 bases). The CDR3 length is 12 residues. Germline CDR1 KGHDR, CDR2 SFDVKD. The V and J ends lost 9 bases and 2 bases respectively, with 8 bases between them. CDR3 in DNA: TGTGCCACCGGGGGGGCCACAGATACGCAGTATTTT. It encodes CATGGATDTQYF.

V is TRBV6-6 and J is TRBJ1-2; perhaps TRBD1 as D (5 bases). The length of the CDR3 is 13 residues. Trimming shortened V by 7 bases and J by 4 bases, and 13 bases separated the two germline ends. In germline, CDR1 is MNHNY, CDR2 SVGAGI (reference sequence). The CDR3 nucleotides read TGTGCCAGCACCGCGCAGGGTTCCTATGGCTACACCTTC. It codes for CASTAQGSYGYTF.

In nucleotides, the CDR3 is TGTGCCAGCAGCTCAATCAGGACAGGGTACGAGCAGTACTTC. Protein product: CASSSIRTGYEQYF. This chain uses TRBV7-9 with TRBJ2-7; 8 bases agree with TRBD1. CDR3 length: 14 residues. The germline V gene encodes CDR1 SEHNR and CDR2 FQNEAQ (reference sequence). J lost 4 bases, V lost 4 bases, and 6 bases had no gene match.

This clone was seen just once. The genes are TRBV5-5 and TRBJ2-1; D possibly matches TRBD1 or TRBD2 (5 bases each). Germline CDR1 is SGHKS and CDR2 is YYEKEE (reference sequence). V lost 4 bases and J lost 1, with 12 bases in between. The CDR3 length is 15 residues. CDR3 DNA sequence: TGTGCCAGCAGCCTCGGGACGGTTTCCTACAATGAGCAGTTCTTC. It encodes CASSLGTVSYNEQFF.

This clone was seen more than once but under ten times. The chain is built from TRBV4-1 and TRBJ2-1; 9 positions agree with TRBD2. V gave up 0 bases and J gave up 5 bases; unmatched junction bases: 8. Germline CDR1 and CDR2: MGHRA and YSYEKL. The CDR3 covers 17 residues. CDR3 sequence reads: CASSQDPAGGLNNEQFF. For the CDR3, the DNA is TGCGCCAGCAGCCAAGACCCAGCGGGGGGCCTAAACAATGAGCAGTTCTTC.

This chain links TRBV30 with TRBJ2-3; 10 positions match TRBD2. Germline V gene sequence: CDR1 GTSNPN, CDR2 SVGIG (reference sequence). Germline trimming cut 1 base from V and 1 base from J; bases unmatched to any gene: 5. This CDR3 contains 16 residues. The CDR3 reads CAWSEGTSERTDTQYF. The DNA for the CDR3 is TGTGCCTGGAGTGAAGGGACTAGCGAACGCACAGATACGCAGTATTTT.

The J gene is TRBJ2-7, the V gene TRBV11-2; 10 nucleotides agree with TRBD2. Germline V gene data show CDR1 as SGHAT and CDR2 as FQNNGV. V dropped 1 base and J dropped 2; count of bases not matched to a gene: 8. The CDR3 runs 17 residues. The CDR3: CASSLAFRSGGAYEQYF. CDR3 nucleotide sequence: TGTGCCAGCAGCTTAGCCTTCCGCAGCGGGGGGGCCTACGAGCAGTACTTC.

The genes are TRBV5-1 and TRBJ2-5, with D possibly called TRBD1 or TRBD2 (5 bases each). The CDR3 consists of 14 residues. Between the trimmed V and J ends, which lost 0 bases and 0 bases, there was a span of 6 bases. Per germline, CDR1 SGHRS and CDR2 YFSETQ. CDR3 in DNA: TGCGCCAGCAGCTTGGGAGGGGACCAAGAGACCCAGTACTTC. This translates into CASSLGGDQETQYF.

This sequence joins TRBV10-2 and TRBJ1-6; perhaps TRBD1 as D (5 bases). The V and J ends lost 6 bases and 7 bases respectively, with 10 bases between them. The CDR3 consists of 13 residues. Germline V lookup: CDR1 WSHSY, CDR2 SAAADI. This CDR3 is CASRGQPNSPLHF. As DNA, the CDR3 is TGCGCCAGCAGGGGGCAGCCAAATTCACCCCTCCACTTT.

This chain uses TRBV28 with TRBJ1-4, with D maybe TRBD1 (5 bases). V was clipped by 10 bases and J by 4 bases, with 10 bases between them. The germline gives CDR1 MDHEN, CDR2 SYDVKM. The CDR3 consists of 12 residues. CDR3 loop: CANVGLNEKLFF. In DNA, the CDR3 is TGTGCCAACGTGGGACTTAATGAAAAACTGTTTTTT.